The entry below gives a single T cell receptor beta chain sequence along with its context. Its matching antigen is unknown. The CDR3 length is 12 residues. The V and J ends lost 6 bases and 6 bases, in that order; junction bases with no gene match: 1. The data were produced by immunoSEQ multiplex PCR, yet TCRdb's version contains in-frame clones alone and is incomplete. The data hold roughly 180,000 clones, with around 93% observed a single time. The data were obtained in a study of T cell responses to AZD1222 COVID-19 vaccine. Study findings and constraints: Most donors were white British and more were female, and clonal diversity was possibly underestimated. Nearly half of spike-specific TCRs reportedly target unmutated variant regions. Recipients of two AZD1222 doses showed rising Spike-specific TCR breadth and depth.

The sequence derives from an adult in good health. The gene calls are TRBV12-3 or TRBV12-4 and TRBJ2-2; 7 nucleotides agree with TRBD2. The specimen was peripheral blood, collected on day 0 of AZD1222 vaccination. Here the CDR3 DNA reads TGTGCCAGCAGAGGGAGGGCCGGGGAGCTGTTTTTT. This sequence encodes CASRGRAGELFF.